What follows are 17 T cell receptor beta chains derived from one specimen sequenced in a study of blood T cells in healthy people across ages (dated by TCRdb to the mid-2010s). Library preparation used 5' RACE. TCRdb records Illumina HiSeq 2500 as the sequencer. A second PCR of roughly 6 to 11 cycles was performed with a sample-barcoded 5' primer and a J-beta primer mix. The public reads were quality trimmed at Q25 with fastp and then assembled into clones with MiXCR by TCRdb, keeping productive beta chains. Here each entry gathers all rows of one CDR3 protein and keeps the most common genes and DNA. The sample yields 1.5 million to 2 million distinct CDR3 sequences; approximately 30% were counted once. The top ten clonotypes cover more than 6% of the sample. The source material was blood. The source is a woman aged 25 to 39 in good health.

The chain uses TRBV7-2 and TRBJ1-6; no reliable D call. The V and J ends lost 2 bases and 12 bases respectively, with 11 bases between them. This CDR3 contains 13 residues. The germline CDR1 and CDR2 sequences are SGHTA and FQGNSA. CDR3 region: CASSLSGIQPLHF. The CDR3 region has the DNA TGTGCCAGCAGCTTAAGCGGAATTCAACCCCTCCACTTT.

This clonotype turned up a few times. The rearrangement uses TRBV10-2 and TRBJ2-7; D may match TRBD1 or TRBD2 (5 bases each). The V end was cut by 3 bases, the J end by 5 bases, with 17 bases between. In germline, CDR1 is WSHSY, CDR2 SAAADI. The CDR3 runs 15 residues. CDR3 sequence reads: CASSDTGTILDEQYF. Here the CDR3 DNA reads TGCGCCAGCAGTGATACCGGGACGATTCTAGACGAGCAGTACTTC.

The V gene is TRBV7-2, the J gene TRBJ2-3; D remains ambiguous. CDR3 length equals 13 residues. Trimming removed 4 bases from V and 2 bases from J, with 7 bases in between. CDR1 and CDR2 (germline): SGHTA, FQGNSA. The DNA of the CDR3 is TGTGCCAGCAGCTATGAACTCACAGATACGCAGTATTTT. Protein: CASSYELTDTQYF. The full variable domain, its missing parts supplied by reference TRBV7-2 and TRBJ2-3, is GAGVSQSPSNKVTEKGKDVELRCDPISGHTALYWYRQSLGQGLEFLIYFQGNSAPDKSGLPSDRFSAERTGGSVSTLTIQRTQQEDSAVYLCASSYELTDTQYFGPGTRLTVL.

This clonotype has just a few counts. The V call is TRBV12-3 or TRBV12-4, the J call TRBJ2-5; a possible D gene is TRBD2 (10 bases). With 5 bases removed from V and 5 bases from J, the gap between germline ends came to 39 bases. There are 22 residues in the CDR3. CDR3 DNA sequence: TGTGCCAGCAGTCGTCAACAGGGGGCAAGAGAGAGCGGGAGGGCCTATCAGGAGACCCAGTACTTC. Amino acid sequence: CASSRQQGARESGRAYQETQYF.

The genes are TRBV20-1 and TRBJ1-2; 7 bases are shared with TRBD1. This CDR3 has 12 amino acids. J was trimmed by 5 bases and V by 2 bases; bases with no gene match: 2. From germline, CDR1 is DFQATT and CDR2 SNEGSKA (reference sequence). The chain's CDR3 is CSARRDRYGYTF. CDR3 DNA sequence: TGCAGTGCTAGACGGGACAGATATGGCTACACCTTC.

This clonotype was recorded a few times. This sequence joins TRBV12-3 or TRBV12-4 and TRBJ1-6, with TRBD1 identical over 7 bases. This CDR3 comprises 14 residues. V shed 7 bases, J shed 6 bases, and the junction held 6 bases outside the gene matches. The CDR3 nucleotides read TGTGCCAGCACCCCGGGACAGCTTAATTCACCCCTCCACTTT. It is translated as CASTPGQLNSPLHF.

With regard to this clonotype: A clone one base away is much larger, so this may be a read error. This chain links TRBV7-2 with TRBJ2-7; 8 nucleotides agree with TRBD1. The V gene end was trimmed by 5 bases and the J gene end by 8 bases; junction bases not matched to a gene: 11. The CDR3 is made up of 14 amino acids. Germline V gene lookup returns CDR1 SGHTA and CDR2 FQGNSA. CDR3 protein: CASSPRQGLNKQYF. In DNA form, the CDR3 reads TGTGCCAGCAGCCCGCGACAGGGGCTCAACAAGCAGTACTTC.

The chain has TRBV6-2 or TRBV6-3 and TRBJ2-1; a possible D gene is TRBD2 (5 bases). This CDR3 has 16 residues. The V gene lost 6 bases and the J gene lost 9 bases, with 24 bases spanning the gap. Germline V CDR1 and CDR2: MNHEY, SVGEGT. CDR3 in amino acids: CASRGLTSPFYGEQFF. CDR3 coding DNA: TGTGCCAGCAGAGGACTGACCAGCCCTTTTTATGGTGAGCAGTTCTTC.

This clonotype showed up just a few times. This chain links TRBV20-1 with TRBJ1-2; tentative D call: TRBD1 (6 bases). The CDR3 runs to 18 residues. Per the germline V gene, CDR1 is DFQATT and CDR2 is SNEGSKA (reference sequence). Deletions cut 1 base from V and 4 bases from J, with 25 bases between. The CDR3 spells CSARGRDVMRQEIYGYTF. CDR3 DNA: TGCAGTGCTAGAGGGCGAGATGTAATGAGACAGGAGATCTATGGCTACACCTTC.

In its sample, this clonotype was seen a few times. This sequence joins TRBV20-1 and TRBJ2-3; 9 positions match TRBD2. The CDR3 length is 15 residues. Germline values: CDR1 DFQATT, CDR2 SNEGSKA (reference sequence). Losses at the gene ends were 3 bases for V and 4 bases for J; bases not matched to a gene: 8. The CDR3 DNA is TGCAGTGCTAGGGGGGCTAGCGGGAAGGCAGATACGCAGTATTTT. Residues: CSARGASGKADTQYF.

The gene calls are TRBV3-1 and TRBJ1-1; D gene unclear. Germline V lookup: CDR1 LGHDT, CDR2 YNNKEL (reference sequence). The CDR3 loop spans 12 amino acids. V was cut by 1 base and J by 11 bases, with 11 bases left in between. Written as DNA, the CDR3 is TGTGCCAGCAGCCAAGTCGGGGTTGCTGCTTTCTTT. Protein: CASSQVGVAAFF.

The rearrangement uses TRBV29-1 and TRBJ1-1; no firm D call. The CDR3 is 13 residues long. Germline lookup yields CDR1 SQVTM and CDR2 ANQGSEA. Trimming shortened V by 7 bases and J by 0 bases, and 12 bases separated the two germline ends. CDR3 residues: CSAHKALNTEAFF. The CDR3 region has the DNA TGCAGCGCCCACAAGGCCTTGAACACTGAAGCTTTCTTT.

The chain employs TRBV7-2 and TRBJ1-1; the D is unclear. Trimming took 1 base from V and 8 from J, leaving 8 bases between them. The CDR3 loop spans 12 amino acids. Germline CDR1 SGHTA, CDR2 FQGNSA. CDR3 region: CASSLGTLEAFF. In nucleotides, the CDR3 is TGTGCCAGCAGCTTAGGGACGTTAGAAGCTTTCTTT.

This clonotype was counted between two and nine times. V and J are TRBV5-1 and TRBJ2-5; D possibly corresponds to TRBD2 (5 bases). Trimming pared 4 bases from V and 1 base from J, leaving 11 bases between. Germline V CDR1 and CDR2: SGHRS, YFSETQ. This CDR3 spans 14 amino acids. The CDR3 protein is CASSRVGVQETQYF. CDR3 nucleotide sequence: TGCGCCAGCAGCCGGGTCGGGGTCCAAGAGACCCAGTACTTC. The full variable domain, in which reference TRBV5-1 and TRBJ2-5 provide the parts outside the CDR3, is KAGVTQTPRYLIKTRGQQVTLSCSPISGHRSVSWYQQTPGQGLQFLFEYFSETQRNKGNFPGRFSGRQFSNSRSEMNVSTLELGDSALYLCASSRVGVQETQYFGPGTRLLVL.

The chain joins TRBV4-1 to TRBJ2-3, with unresolved D. The CDR3 covers 12 residues. V was clipped by 3 bases and J by 7 bases, with 8 bases between them. CDR1 MGHRA and CDR2 YSYEKL come from the germline V gene. The CDR3 protein is CASSQSGNTQYF. Here the CDR3 DNA reads TGCGCCAGCAGCCAGAGTGGAAATACGCAGTATTTT.

This clonotype was detected a few times. This chain links TRBV27 with TRBJ2-5, with 8 positions matching TRBD2. V lost 6 bases to trimming and J lost 1 base; unmatched junction nucleotides: 7. Germline CDR1 and CDR2: MNHEY and SMNVEV (reference sequence). This CDR3 is 15 amino acids long. The CDR3 DNA sequence: TGTGCCAGCAGCACCGGGACTAGGGTCCAAGAGACCCAGTACTTC. Amino acids: CASSTGTRVQETQYF.

This clonotype was seen more than once but under ten times. The chain links TRBV28 to TRBJ1-5; D is unclear. Between the trimmed V and J ends, which lost 11 bases and 4 bases, there was a span of 18 bases. Germline V CDR1 and CDR2: MDHEN, SYDVKM. The CDR3 spans 14 residues. The CDR3 sequence: CAGRSTLPNQPQHF. The DNA of the CDR3 is TGTGCCGGCCGAAGTACCTTGCCTAATCAGCCCCAGCATTTT.